The 25 T cell receptor beta chains below were found in one sample sequenced in a study of blood T cell repertoires in COVID-19. Data came from immunoSEQ multiplex PCR; TCRdb stores just in-frame clones and leaves some out. Here the sample spans some 13,000 clones, roughly 84% being singletons. Sequenced input: peripheral blood. The receptors stem from a man aged 40-49 years with active or convalescent COVID-19.

This clone was counted only a few times. V and J are TRBV2 and TRBJ2-5; 8 nucleotides align to TRBD2. This CDR3 is 15 amino acids long. Germline trimming cut 5 bases from V and 5 bases from J; bases unmatched to any gene: 10. Germline V lookup: CDR1 SNHLY, CDR2 FYNNEI. CDR3 amino acids: CASSSPSSGSETQYF. The CDR3 DNA reads as TGTGCCAGCAGTTCCCCCTCTAGCGGGTCGGAGACCCAGTACTTC.

This clone showed up just a few times. V gene TRBV5-4 combines with J gene TRBJ2-3; TRBD2 aligns across 11 bases. The germline V gene has CDR1 SGHNT and CDR2 YYREEE (reference sequence). The CDR3 runs to 15 residues. V dropped 3 bases and J dropped 2; count of bases not matched to a gene: 2. The CDR3 loop reads CASSSGLADTDTQYF. CDR3 DNA sequence: TGTGCCAGCAGCTCGGGACTAGCGGACACAGATACGCAGTATTTT.

This clone was seen just once. This chain links TRBV6-5 with TRBJ2-3; a weak D match, TRBD1 (5 bases). CDR1 MNHEY and CDR2 SVGAGI come from the germline V gene. This CDR3 has 15 residues. V was pared by 6 bases and J by 1 base, with 14 bases between. CDR3 region: CASRFGQGGTDTQYF. The DNA of the CDR3 is TGTGCCAGCAGATTCGGACAAGGTGGCACAGATACGCAGTATTTT.

The rearrangement joins TRBV6-6 to TRBJ1-1, with D possibly matching TRBD1 (6 bases). CDR3 length equals 14 residues. V gave up 4 bases and J gave up 1 base, with 10 bases separating them. Germline V gives CDR1 MNHNY, CDR2 SVGAGI (reference sequence). The CDR3 is CASSLRTENTEAFF. The CDR3 DNA reads as TGTGCCAGCAGTTTACGGACAGAGAACACTGAAGCTTTCTTT.

The chain links TRBV28 to TRBJ2-3; TRBD1 might be the D (5 bases). There are 15 residues in the CDR3. Germline CDR1 and CDR2: MDHEN and SYDVKM. V was shortened by 7 bases and J by 0 bases, with 14 bases between the two germline ends. The CDR3 DNA reads as TGTGCCAGCAAAGGGGCTACCCCTAGCACAGATACGCAGTATTTT. It codes for CASKGATPSTDTQYF.

V gene TRBV5-1 combines with J gene TRBJ2-1, with D maybe TRBD1 (6 bases). The CDR3 has 15 residues. Germline V lookup: CDR1 SGHRS, CDR2 YFSETQ. V was shortened by 1 base and J by 7 bases, with 15 bases between the two germline ends. The CDR3 nucleotides are TGCGCCAGCAGCTTGATCGCAGGGGCAGGGAATGAGCAGTTCTTC. Amino acids: CASSLIAGAGNEQFF.

The chain employs TRBV15 and TRBJ2-7; D may be TRBD2 (7 bases). Trimming pared 0 bases from V and 6 bases from J, leaving 9 bases between. Germline lookup yields CDR1 LNHNV and CDR2 YYDKDF (reference sequence). The CDR3 consists of 13 residues. CDR3 DNA sequence: TGTGCCACCAGCAGAGAGGGGGGGCGCGAGCAGTACTTC. Translated: CATSREGGREQYF.

The rearrangement uses TRBV7-8 and TRBJ2-2, with no clear D. The CDR3 has 15 amino acids. Germline V gives CDR1 SGHVS, CDR2 FQNEAQ. V was pared by 2 bases and J by 5 bases, with 12 bases between. The CDR3 is CASSLWSGPTGELFF. The DNA for the CDR3 is TGTGCCAGCAGCTTATGGTCAGGCCCTACCGGGGAGCTGTTTTTT.

The CDR3 sequence is CASSSVDGGDTEAFF. The DNA of the CDR3 is TGTGCCAGCAGCTCGGTGGACGGGGGGGACACTGAAGCTTTCTTT. The V gene is TRBV5-4, the J gene TRBJ1-1, with D maybe TRBD1 (5 bases). Germline lookup yields CDR1 SGHNT and CDR2 YYREEE (reference sequence). CDR3 size: 15 residues. V shed 3 bases and J shed 3 bases, with 15 bases lying between them. The full variable domain, completed using reference TRBV5-4 and TRBJ1-1, is ETGVTQSPTHLIKTRGQQVTLRCSSQSGHNTVSWYQQALGQGPQFIFQYYREEENGRGNFPPRFSGLQFPNYSSELNVNALELDDSALYLCASSSVDGGDTEAFFGQGTRLTVV.

This clone was picked up one time. The rearrangement joins TRBV9 to TRBJ1-4; tentative D call: TRBD1 (5 bases). There are 15 residues in the CDR3. Germline assignment: CDR1 SGDLS and CDR2 YYNGEE. Trimming cost V 0 bases and J 6 bases, with 12 bases left between them. The CDR3 sequence: CASSVDVGGDEKLFF. The CDR3, as DNA: TGTGCCAGCAGCGTAGATGTCGGGGGGGATGAAAAACTGTTTTTT.

This rearrangement joins TRBV30 to TRBJ2-3; weak D call: TRBD1 (5 bases). This CDR3 is built from 11 residues. Trimming took off 5 bases at V and 5 bases at J, with 8 bases between the two ends. Germline CDR1 is GTSNPN and CDR2 is SVGIG (reference sequence). The CDR3 loop reads CAWGRVDTQYF. The CDR3 DNA sequence: TGTGCCTGGGGCAGGGTAGATACGCAGTATTTT. The variable domain in full, completed from reference TRBV30 and TRBJ2-3, reads SQTIHQWPATLVQPVGSPLSLECTVEGTSNPNLYWYRQAAGRGLQLLFYSVGIGQISSEVPQNLSASRPQDRQFILSSKKLLLSDSGFYLCAWGRVDTQYFGPGTRLTVL.

The chain links TRBV2 to TRBJ2-3, with 10 positions matching TRBD2. The trim removed 5 bases at V and 5 bases at J, leaving 4 bases unmatched. The CDR3 runs to 14 residues. Germline V gene data show CDR1 as SNHLY and CDR2 as FYNNEI. This chain's CDR3 is CASSLSGRGDTQYF. The CDR3 DNA sequence: TGTGCCAGCAGTCTAAGCGGGAGGGGAGATACGCAGTATTTT.

Written as DNA, the CDR3 is TGTGCTAGCGCTTTGGGGGCTAGCGGGAGCTACGAGCAGTACTTC. Amino acids: CASALGASGSYEQYF. This rearrangement joins TRBV12-5 to TRBJ2-7, with 10 nucleotides matching TRBD2. V dropped 9 bases and J dropped 3; count of bases not matched to a gene: 11. Germline V gene data show CDR1 as LGHNT and CDR2 as FRNRAP. There are 15 residues in the CDR3.

This chain links TRBV24-1 with TRBJ2-7, with 8 nucleotides matching TRBD2. The CDR3 sequence is 15 residues long. CDR1 is KGHDR and CDR2 is SFDVKD in the germline V gene. V trimming: 3 bases; J trimming: 3 bases; junction bases outside the gene matches: 6. The CDR3 region has the DNA TGTGCCACCAGTGATACGAGCGGGGGATACTACGAGCAGTACTTC. This translates into CATSDTSGGYYEQYF.

By share of the sample, this clone is medium-sized. V and J are TRBV11-3 and TRBJ2-7; 8 bases map to TRBD1. This CDR3 comprises 14 residues. J gave up 3 bases and V 5 bases, and 6 bases lay outside the gene matches. The germline V gene encodes CDR1 SGHNT and CDR2 YENEEA. For the CDR3, the DNA is TGTGCCAGCAGCGTAGGGACAGGCGTCTACGAGCAGTACTTC. The encoded protein is CASSVGTGVYEQYF.

This chain joins TRBV4-3 and TRBJ1-1; TRBD1 might be the D (6 bases). The germline V gene encodes CDR1 LGHNA and CDR2 YSLEER. Trimming pared 0 bases from V and 6 bases from J, leaving 14 bases between. This CDR3 has 15 residues. The CDR3 loop is CASSQEGRGLPEAFF. The CDR3 DNA reads as TGCGCCAGCAGCCAAGAGGGCAGGGGTTTGCCTGAAGCTTTCTTT.

This chain links TRBV2 with TRBJ1-5; D possibly corresponds to TRBD1 (6 bases). V shed 6 bases and J shed 5 bases, with 11 bases lying between them. From germline, CDR1 is SNHLY and CDR2 FYNNEI. CDR3 length equals 13 residues. The CDR3 nucleotides are TGTGCCAGCAGCGAGGACAGAGATCAGCCCCAGCATTTT. This sequence encodes CASSEDRDQPQHF. Based on the CDR3 plus reference TRBV2 and TRBJ1-5, the full variable domain is EPEVTQTPSHQVTQMGQEVILRCVPISNHLYFYWYRQILGQKVEFLVSFYNNEISEKSEIFDDQFSVERPDGSNFTLKIRSTKLEDSAMYFCASSEDRDQPQHFGDGTRLSIL.

The chain recombines TRBV11-3 with TRBJ2-3, with a possible D match to TRBD2 (5 bases). Germline CDR1 SGHNT, CDR2 YENEEA. This CDR3 comprises 14 residues. V was cut by 1 base and J by 3 bases, with 8 bases left in between. The CDR3 region is CASSLVRGTDTQYF. CDR3 nucleotide sequence: TGTGCCAGCAGCTTAGTACGCGGGACAGATACGCAGTATTTT.

This chain connects TRBV24-1 to TRBJ2-7; a weak D match, TRBD2 (5 bases). The CDR3 sequence is 13 residues long. The V and J ends lost 10 bases and 0 bases respectively, with 12 bases between them. Germline V lookup: CDR1 KGHDR, CDR2 SFDVKD. This CDR3 reads CATMARDSYEQYF. The CDR3 nucleotides read TGTGCCACGATGGCTCGGGACTCCTACGAGCAGTACTTC.

This chain connects TRBV29-1 to TRBJ1-5; 9 bases are shared with TRBD1. The V segment lost 4 bases and the J segment 7 bases; nucleotides outside the gene matches: 8. The length of the CDR3 is 14 residues. Germline V gene data show CDR1 as SQVTM and CDR2 as ANQGSEA. The CDR3 spells CSVGTGTGNQPQHF. CDR3 sequence (DNA): TGCAGCGTTGGCACCGGGACAGGGAACCAGCCCCAGCATTTT.

This chain's CDR3 is CASGLQTGGGYGYTF. CDR3 sequence (DNA): TGTGCTAGTGGTCTCCAAACAGGGGGCGGCTATGGCTACACCTTC. The chain is built from TRBV12-5 and TRBJ1-2; 9 bases line up with TRBD1. The CDR3 has 15 amino acids. V was pared by 5 bases and J by 4 bases, with 8 bases of the junction left unmatched. The germline V gene has CDR1 LGHNT and CDR2 FRNRAP. Drawing the rest from reference TRBV12-5 and TRBJ1-2, the complete variable domain is DARVTQTPRHKVTEMGQEVTMRCQPILGHNTVFWYRQTMMQGLELLAYFRNRAPLDDSGMPKDRFSAEMPDATLATLKIQPSEPRDSAVYFCASGLQTGGGYGYTFGSGTRLTVV.

This clone was counted a few times. The CDR3 protein is CASGAFNSDDQPQHF. The DNA for the CDR3 is TGTGCCAGCGGGGCGTTTAACAGCGACGATCAGCCCCAGCATTTT. V usage is TRBV2 and J usage is TRBJ1-5, with D perhaps TRBD1 (5 bases). The V end was cut by 8 bases, the J end by 5 bases, with 19 bases between. Germline CDR1 reads SNHLY; CDR2 reads FYNNEI. This CDR3 is built from 15 residues.

This clone is classed as medium-sized. J is TRBJ2-5 and V is TRBV6-5; possibly TRBD1 for D (6 bases). V lost 6 bases and J lost 5, with 16 bases in between. Per germline, CDR1 MNHEY and CDR2 SVGAGI. The CDR3 sequence is 14 residues long. CDR3 sequence (DNA): TGTGCCAGCAGAAACTCCAGGGGAGTGGAGACCCAGTACTTC. Translating it yields CASRNSRGVETQYF.

The rearrangement links TRBV28 to TRBJ2-6; tentative D call: TRBD2 (5 bases). With 6 bases removed from V and 0 bases from J, the gap between germline ends came to 12 bases. The CDR3 sequence is 16 residues long. Germline CDR1 is MDHEN and CDR2 is SYDVKM. CDR3: CASSPPGSSGANVLTF. CDR3 nucleotides: TGTGCCAGCAGCCCTCCGGGGTCCTCTGGGGCCAACGTCCTGACTTTC.

This chain links TRBV7-6 with TRBJ2-1; 9 positions agree with TRBD2. Germline lookup yields CDR1 SGHVS and CDR2 FNYEAQ. The CDR3 spans 16 residues. After removal of 4 bases from V and 5 bases from J, the junction contained 9 bases not matched to a gene. The CDR3 DNA is TGTGCCAGCAGCTCTCTCCAGCGGGAGGTACACAATGAGCAGTTCTTC. Residues: CASSSLQREVHNEQFF.